This TCR beta chain comes out of a study of vaccination effects on CD4 cells after COVID-19. Remarks on this clone: The antigen remains unidentified.

Prior to sequencing, the ViraFEST assay stimulated PBMC with viral peptide pools, which expanded the antigen-specific CD4+ T cells. An approximately 10-day culture period preceded the isolation of CD4+ T cells. It was between March and December 2020 that the person had a SARS-CoV-2 infection confirmed by PCR. The protocol was immunoSEQ multiplex PCR, while the TCRdb copy is restricted to in-frame clones and leaves out a portion. The table includes 35,000 to 55,000 clones, under 80% detected once. The receptor was isolated from a human donor who had a prior SARS-CoV-2 infection. Source: CD4+ T cells from PBMCs cultured with a peptide pool, taken before COVID-19 vaccination.

CDR3 DNA sequence: TGCGCCAGCAGCCAAGGTCGGCTATTGCGGCAGAACGTGACCGGGGAGCTGTTTTTT. This sequence encodes CASSQGRLLRQNVTGELFF. The genes are TRBV4-1 and TRBJ2-2; no reliable D call. This CDR3 has 19 residues. Trimming shortened V by 1 base and J by 5 bases, and 23 bases separated the two germline ends. Germline V gene data show CDR1 as MGHRA and CDR2 as YSYEKL.